This record looks at one TCR beta chain sequence and its context. The antigen is unknown. V was shortened by 3 bases and J by 1 base, with 14 bases between the two germline ends. Germline V lookup: CDR1 SGHRS, CDR2 YFSETQ. The CDR3 length is 15 residues. Measured with immunoSEQ multiplex PCR; TCRdb has only the in-frame clones, and not every one. The repertoire holds roughly 75,000 clones, with approximately 94% as singletons. This record belongs to a study of cytomegalovirus exposure and HLA in healthy donors. Study-level results: Most TCR sequences were rare, but some public TCRs occurred in many donors.

This TCR was sampled from a woman aged 18-35 years in good health and CMV-seropositive. Sequences were obtained from PBMCs. This chain links TRBV5-1 with TRBJ2-7; tentative D call: TRBD2 (5 bases). CDR3 DNA: TGCGCCAGCAGCTCCCGTTCCGGGGTATCCTACGAGCAGTACTTC. Its protein is CASSSRSGVSYEQYF.